The 23 T cell receptor beta chains listed next were all sequenced from one sample in a study of blood T cell repertoires in COVID-19. Assay used: immunoSEQ multiplex PCR; TCRdb lists only in-frame clones, some missing. The sample has about 140,000 clones; roughly 80% are singletons. Sequencing was performed on peripheral blood. The receptors derive from a middle-aged man with acute or convalescent COVID-19.

The CDR3, as DNA: TGTGCCAGTAGTTCGCACGGGACAGGGTTTTATCCTACTGAAGCTTTCTTT. Amino acids: CASSSHGTGFYPTEAFF. This chain joins TRBV19 and TRBJ1-1; TRBD1 aligns across 9 bases. Germline V lookup: CDR1 LNHDA, CDR2 SQIVND (reference sequence). This CDR3 has 17 residues. Trimming removed 5 bases from V and 5 bases from J; junction bases left unmatched: 15.

The genes are TRBV9 and TRBJ1-2; unclear D gene. Germline V CDR1 and CDR2: SGDLS, YYNGEE. Trimming left V 2 bases short and J 3 bases short, with 8 bases between. This CDR3 spans 13 amino acids. The DNA for the CDR3 is TGTGCCAGCAGCGTTAGCAGAGACTATGGCTACACCTTC. It encodes CASSVSRDYGYTF. The full variable domain, in which reference TRBV9 and TRBJ1-2 provide the parts outside the CDR3, is DSGVTQTPKHLITATGQRVTLRCSPRSGDLSVYWYQQSLDQGLQFLIQYYNGEERAKGNILERFSAQQFPDLHSELNLSSLELGDSALYFCASSVSRDYGYTFGSGTRLTVV.

The J gene is TRBJ2-5, the V gene TRBV5-4; 9 bases are shared with TRBD1. The germline V gene has CDR1 SGHNT and CDR2 YYREEE (reference sequence). The ends lost 4 bases at V and 5 bases at J; junction bases unmatched: 6. The CDR3 is 14 residues long. In DNA form, the CDR3 reads TGTGCCAGCAGCACAGGGGGCGGGTCGGAGACCCAGTACTTC. It codes for CASSTGGGSETQYF.

The V and J genes are TRBV19 and TRBJ1-1; no definite D call. The germline V and J ends were trimmed by 0 bases and 6 bases, with 8 bases remaining between them. The CDR3 has 13 residues. Germline values: CDR1 LNHDA, CDR2 SQIVND (reference sequence). CDR3 DNA: TGTGCCAGTAGTATAGATCGGCAGGCTGAAGCTTTCTTT. Its protein product is CASSIDRQAEAFF.

The sample holds a few counts of this clone. V is TRBV19 and J is TRBJ2-1, with a tentative D call TRBD1 (6 bases). CDR1 LNHDA and CDR2 SQIVND come from the germline V gene (reference sequence). This CDR3 is 13 amino acids long. V was pared by 5 bases and J by 3 bases, with 8 bases between. The CDR3 loop is CASSSTGYNEQFF. The CDR3 coding sequence is TGTGCCAGTAGTTCGACAGGCTACAATGAGCAGTTCTTC.

The chain has TRBV10-1 and TRBJ2-3, with TRBD2 as a possible D gene (5 bases). CDR1 and CDR2 from the germline V gene are WNHNN and SYGVQD (reference sequence). Trimming took off 10 bases at V and 6 bases at J, with 11 bases between the two ends. The CDR3 length is 11 residues. Here the CDR3 DNA reads TGCGCCACGAGTCGGGGTGATACGCAGTATTTT. Amino acid sequence: CATSRGDTQYF.

V is TRBV6-1 and J is TRBJ1-4, with no clear D. Germline lookup yields CDR1 MNHNS and CDR2 SASEGT. The CDR3 contains 14 residues. V was cut by 0 bases and J by 4 bases, with 6 bases left in between. The CDR3 region has the DNA TGTGCCAGCAGTGAAGCCCCTCTTAATGAAAAACTGTTTTTT. As protein: CASSEAPLNEKLFF.

J is TRBJ2-3 and V is TRBV19; TRBD1 matches at 10 bases. The J segment lost 5 bases and the V segment lost 5 bases, leaving 7 bases of the junction unmatched. This CDR3 comprises 15 residues. Germline CDR1 is LNHDA and CDR2 is SQIVND (reference sequence). CDR3 sequence: CASSDRQGAGDTQYF. CDR3 sequence (DNA): TGTGCCAGTAGTGATCGACAGGGGGCTGGAGATACGCAGTATTTT.

The chain employs TRBV6-6 and TRBJ1-1; 7 bases map to TRBD1. The CDR3 runs to 15 residues. Germline-derived CDR1 and CDR2 are MNHNY and SVGAGI (reference sequence). With V trimmed by 6 bases and J by 0 bases, 7 bases remained unmatched. In nucleotides, the CDR3 is TGTGCCAGCAGCAACCAACAGGGGATGAACACTGAAGCTTTCTTT. Protein product: CASSNQQGMNTEAFF.

The chain carries TRBV10-1 and TRBJ1-6, with 7 bases lining up with TRBD1. The germline V gene encodes CDR1 WNHNN and CDR2 SYGVQD (reference sequence). The V and J ends lost 8 bases and 6 bases, in that order; junction bases with no gene match: 4. CDR3 length: 13 amino acids. CDR3 nucleotides: TGCGCCAGCGGCCGGGACAGTAATTCACCCCTCCACTTT. Translation: CASGRDSNSPLHF.

Written as DNA, the CDR3 is TGTGCCAGCAGCCGGCAGGGGGCTGGAAACACCATATATTTT. Translated: CASSRQGAGNTIYF. The chain joins TRBV6-5 to TRBJ1-3; 7 nucleotides agree with TRBD1. The junction had 4 bases not matched to a gene; V was cut back by 6 bases and J by 2 bases. The V gene's germline CDR1 is MNHEY and CDR2 SVGAGI. This CDR3 has 14 amino acids.

The V gene is TRBV29-1, the J gene TRBJ1-1; TRBD1 matches 8 bases. This CDR3 is built from 15 residues. CDR1 is SQVTM, CDR2 ANQGSEA, per germline. V lost 0 bases to trimming and J lost 5 bases; unmatched junction nucleotides: 8. The CDR3 is CSVEDIPGGETEAFF. Written as DNA, the CDR3 is TGCAGCGTTGAAGATATTCCAGGGGGCGAAACTGAAGCTTTCTTT.

The gene calls are TRBV6-5 and TRBJ2-7, with 10 bases identical to TRBD1. The CDR3 length is 15 residues. J lost 2 bases, V lost 6 bases, and 7 bases had no gene match. The germline CDR1 and CDR2 sequences are MNHEY and SVGAGI. CDR3 coding DNA: TGTGCCAGCAGCGACTGGGGGACAGGGGCCTACGAGCAGTACTTC. Protein sequence: CASSDWGTGAYEQYF.

V is TRBV2 and J is TRBJ1-1; 7 nucleotides align to TRBD1. V lost 7 bases to trimming and J lost 5 bases; unmatched junction nucleotides: 4. The length of the CDR3 is 12 residues. Germline V gene data show CDR1 as SNHLY and CDR2 as FYNNEI. CDR3 sequence reads: CASIGQVTEAFF. As DNA, the CDR3 is TGTGCCAGCATAGGACAGGTTACTGAAGCTTTCTTT.

This chain connects TRBV30 to TRBJ1-5, with D maybe TRBD1 (6 bases). Germline CDR1 reads GTSNPN; CDR2 reads SVGIG (reference sequence). The CDR3 loop spans 13 amino acids. The ends were cut back, 2 bases at V and 7 bases at J, with 12 bases in the middle. For the CDR3, the DNA is TGTGCCTGGAGTAGGGGGGGGAAACAGCCCCAGCATTTT. Encoded protein: CAWSRGGKQPQHF.

V usage is TRBV6-5 and J usage is TRBJ1-1, with D possibly matching TRBD1 (6 bases). Between the trimmed V and J ends, which lost 6 bases and 7 bases, there was a span of 18 bases. Germline V gene data show CDR1 as MNHEY and CDR2 as SVGAGI. This CDR3 spans 14 amino acids. The CDR3 DNA reads as TGTGCCAGCAGATCCGGCGGGGGGCAGGTTGAAGCTTTCTTT. It yields the protein CASRSGGGQVEAFF.

The rearrangement uses TRBV7-2 and TRBJ2-2, with 7 positions matching TRBD2. CDR1 SGHTA and CDR2 FQGNSA come from the germline V gene. This CDR3 region has 15 residues. With V trimmed by 0 bases and J by 3 bases, 1 base remained unmatched. The CDR3 sequence: CASSLAGGDTGELFF. In DNA, the CDR3 is TGTGCCAGCAGCTTAGCTGGGGGGGACACCGGGGAGCTGTTTTTT. Full variable domain (remainder filled in from reference TRBV7-2 and TRBJ2-2): GAGVSQSPSNKVTEKGKDVELRCDPISGHTALYWYRQSLGQGLEFLIYFQGNSAPDKSGLPSDRFSAERTGGSVSTLTIQRTQQEDSAVYLCASSLAGGDTGELFFGEGSRLTVL.

The chain recombines TRBV6-5 with TRBJ2-7; 10 bases agree with TRBD1. The length of the CDR3 is 14 residues. Germline V gives CDR1 MNHEY, CDR2 SVGAGI. After removal of 6 bases from V and 3 bases from J, the junction contained 5 bases not matched to a gene. CDR3 residues: CASRRQGAGYEQYF. The CDR3 region has the DNA TGTGCCAGCAGGCGACAGGGGGCCGGCTACGAGCAGTACTTC.

The chain has TRBV7-6 and TRBJ2-2; 10 bases line up with TRBD2. This CDR3 is built from 16 residues. Trimming cost V 2 bases and J 7 bases; bases outside gene matches: 7. From germline, CDR1 is SGHVS and CDR2 FNYEAQ. CDR3 coding DNA: TGTGCCAGCAGCTTAAGCGGGGGGGCCTCATTCGGGGAGCTGTTTTTT. It encodes CASSLSGGASFGELFF.

The J gene is TRBJ2-5, the V gene TRBV24-1, with 8 bases matching TRBD2. The germline V gene has CDR1 KGHDR and CDR2 SFDVKD. V lost 5 bases to trimming and J lost 5 bases; unmatched junction nucleotides: 3. The CDR3 covers 13 residues. Here the CDR3 DNA reads TGTGCCACCAGTGGGACGGGGGGGGAGACCCAGTACTTC. The encoded protein is CATSGTGGETQYF.

This clone was picked up a small number of times. CDR3 loop: CASSEGVESPLHF. Written as DNA, the CDR3 is TGTGCCAGCAGTGAAGGTGTAGAATCACCCCTCCACTTT. V is TRBV6-1 and J is TRBJ1-6; unclear D gene. V was clipped by 1 base and J by 10 bases, with 8 bases between them. The CDR3 sequence is 13 residues long. CDR1 and CDR2 from the germline V gene are MNHNS and SASEGT.

The chain joins TRBV5-4 to TRBJ2-5, with 9 bases fitting TRBD1. The CDR3 runs 16 residues. CDR1 is SGHNT and CDR2 is YYREEE in the germline V gene (reference sequence). J was trimmed by 3 bases and V by 2 bases; bases with no gene match: 8. The CDR3 is CASSLLQGARKETQYF. In DNA, the CDR3 is TGTGCCAGCAGCTTACTACAGGGGGCGCGGAAAGAGACCCAGTACTTC.

Worth noting for this clone: The junction does not match germline at one end; this may be a read error. J is TRBJ2-3 and V is TRBV5-4; 12 nucleotides align to TRBD2. Germline V gene sequence: CDR1 SGHNT, CDR2 YYREEE (reference sequence). The CDR3 has 15 amino acids. CDR3 sequence: CASSLGGASGGARHF. The CDR3 DNA follows: TGTGCCAGCAGCTTGGGAGGGGCTAGCGGGGGGGCCCGACATTTT.